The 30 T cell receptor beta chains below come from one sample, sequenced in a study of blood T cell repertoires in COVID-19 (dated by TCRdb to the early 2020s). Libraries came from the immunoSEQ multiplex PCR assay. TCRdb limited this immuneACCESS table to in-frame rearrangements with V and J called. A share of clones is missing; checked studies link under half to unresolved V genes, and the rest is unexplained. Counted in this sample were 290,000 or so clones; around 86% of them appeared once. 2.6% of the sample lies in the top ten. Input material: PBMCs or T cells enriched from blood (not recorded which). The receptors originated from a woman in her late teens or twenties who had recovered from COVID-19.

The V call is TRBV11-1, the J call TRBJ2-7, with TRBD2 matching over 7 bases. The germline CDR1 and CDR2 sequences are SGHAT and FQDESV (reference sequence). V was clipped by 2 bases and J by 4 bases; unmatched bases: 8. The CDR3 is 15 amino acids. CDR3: CASSLSRASGYEQYF. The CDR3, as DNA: TGTGCCAGCAGCTTAAGTCGGGCTAGCGGATACGAGCAGTACTTC.

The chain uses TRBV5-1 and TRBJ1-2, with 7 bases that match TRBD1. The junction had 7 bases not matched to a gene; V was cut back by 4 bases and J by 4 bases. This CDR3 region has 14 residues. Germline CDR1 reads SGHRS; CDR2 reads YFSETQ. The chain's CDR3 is CASSPQGVGYGYTF. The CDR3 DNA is TGCGCCAGCAGCCCCCAGGGGGTCGGCTATGGCTACACCTTC.

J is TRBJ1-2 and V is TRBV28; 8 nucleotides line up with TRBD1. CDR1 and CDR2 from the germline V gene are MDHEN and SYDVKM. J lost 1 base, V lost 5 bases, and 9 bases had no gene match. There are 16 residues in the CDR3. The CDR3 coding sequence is TGTGCCAGCAGTCCCAGGGGGCGGGGGCTTAACTATGGCTACACCTTC. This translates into CASSPRGRGLNYGYTF.

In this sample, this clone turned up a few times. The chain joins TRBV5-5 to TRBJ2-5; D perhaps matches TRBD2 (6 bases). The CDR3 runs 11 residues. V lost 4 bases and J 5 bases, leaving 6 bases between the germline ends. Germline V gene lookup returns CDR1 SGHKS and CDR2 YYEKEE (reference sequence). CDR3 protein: CASSGRETQYF. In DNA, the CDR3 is TGTGCCAGCAGCGGGAGGGAGACCCAGTACTTC.

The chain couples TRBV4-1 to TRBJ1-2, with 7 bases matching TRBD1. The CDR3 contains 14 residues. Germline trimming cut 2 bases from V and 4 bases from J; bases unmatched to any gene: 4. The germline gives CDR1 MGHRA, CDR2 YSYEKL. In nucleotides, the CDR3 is TGCGCCAGCAGCCAATACCGGACAGGCTATGGCTACACCTTC. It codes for CASSQYRTGYGYTF.

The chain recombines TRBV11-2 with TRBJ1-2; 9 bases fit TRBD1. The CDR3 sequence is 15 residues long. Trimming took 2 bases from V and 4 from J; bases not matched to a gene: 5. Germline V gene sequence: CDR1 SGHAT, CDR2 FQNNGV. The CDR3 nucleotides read TGTGCCAGCAGCTTATTTACAGGGGGCCTCTATGGCTACACCTTC. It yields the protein CASSLFTGGLYGYTF.

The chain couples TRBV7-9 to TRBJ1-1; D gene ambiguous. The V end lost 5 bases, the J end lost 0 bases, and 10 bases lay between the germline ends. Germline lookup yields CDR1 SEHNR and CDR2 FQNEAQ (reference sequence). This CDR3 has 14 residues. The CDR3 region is CASSPGVMNTEAFF. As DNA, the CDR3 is TGTGCCAGCAGCCCCGGGGTCATGAACACTGAAGCTTTCTTT.

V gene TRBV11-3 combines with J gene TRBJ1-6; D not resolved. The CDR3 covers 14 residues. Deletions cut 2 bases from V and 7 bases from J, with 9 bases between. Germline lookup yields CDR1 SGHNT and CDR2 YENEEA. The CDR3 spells CASSLRGGNSPLHF. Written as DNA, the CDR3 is TGTGCCAGCAGCTTAAGAGGTGGGAATTCACCCCTCCACTTT.

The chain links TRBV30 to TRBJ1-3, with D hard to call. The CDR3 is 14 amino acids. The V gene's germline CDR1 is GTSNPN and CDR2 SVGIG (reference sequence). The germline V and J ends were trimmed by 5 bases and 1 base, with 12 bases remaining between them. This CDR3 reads CAWGLLASGNTIYF. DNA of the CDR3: TGTGCCTGGGGTTTGTTGGCTTCTGGAAACACCATATATTTT.

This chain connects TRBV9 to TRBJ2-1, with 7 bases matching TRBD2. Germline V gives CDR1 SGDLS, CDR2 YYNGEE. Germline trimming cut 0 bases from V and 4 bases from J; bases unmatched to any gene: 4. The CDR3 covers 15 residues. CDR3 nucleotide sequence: TGTGCCAGCAGCGTAGAGGCTAGCGGATACAATGAGCAGTTCTTC. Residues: CASSVEASGYNEQFF.

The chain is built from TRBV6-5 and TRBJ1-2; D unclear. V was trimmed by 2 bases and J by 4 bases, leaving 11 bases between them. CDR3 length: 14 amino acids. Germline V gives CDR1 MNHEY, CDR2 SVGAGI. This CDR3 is CASSYRRGIYGYTF. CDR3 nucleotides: TGTGCCAGCAGTTACAGGCGGGGAATCTATGGCTACACCTTC.

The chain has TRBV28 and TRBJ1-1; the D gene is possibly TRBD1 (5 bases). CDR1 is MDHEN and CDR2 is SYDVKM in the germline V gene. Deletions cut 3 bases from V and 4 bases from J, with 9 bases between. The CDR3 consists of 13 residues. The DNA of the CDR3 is TGTGCCAGCAGTTTGGGGGGTGTCACTGAAGCTTTCTTT. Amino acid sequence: CASSLGGVTEAFF.

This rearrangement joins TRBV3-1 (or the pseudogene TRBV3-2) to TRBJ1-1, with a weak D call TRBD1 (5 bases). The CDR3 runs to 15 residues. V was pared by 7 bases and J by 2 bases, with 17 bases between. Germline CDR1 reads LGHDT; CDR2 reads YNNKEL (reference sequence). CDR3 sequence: CASNFAGLYNTEAFF. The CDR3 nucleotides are TGTGCCAGCAATTTCGCGGGGCTGTATAACACTGAAGCTTTCTTT.

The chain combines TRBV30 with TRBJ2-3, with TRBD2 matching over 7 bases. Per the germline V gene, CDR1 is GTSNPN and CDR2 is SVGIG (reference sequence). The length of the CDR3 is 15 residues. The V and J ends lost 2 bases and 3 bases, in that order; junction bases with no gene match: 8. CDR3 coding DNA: TGTGCCTGGAGTCCTCCCCCAGCGGGGACAGATACGCAGTATTTT. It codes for CAWSPPPAGTDTQYF. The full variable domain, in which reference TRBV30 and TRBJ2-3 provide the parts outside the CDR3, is SQTIHQWPATLVQPVGSPLSLECTVEGTSNPNLYWYRQAAGRGLQLLFYSVGIGQISSEVPQNLSASRPQDRQFILSSKKLLLSDSGFYLCAWSPPPAGTDTQYFGPGTRLTVL.

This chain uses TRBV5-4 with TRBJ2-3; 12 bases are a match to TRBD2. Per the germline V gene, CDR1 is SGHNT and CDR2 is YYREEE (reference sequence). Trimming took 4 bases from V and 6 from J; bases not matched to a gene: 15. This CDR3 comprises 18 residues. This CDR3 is CASSPDPSGGAGYDTQYF. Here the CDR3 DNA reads TGTGCCAGCAGCCCCGATCCTAGCGGGGGGGCCGGTTACGATACGCAGTATTTT.

CDR3 loop: CASSVAGGLETQYF. DNA of the CDR3: TGTGCCAGCAGCGTAGCTGGGGGCCTGGAGACCCAGTACTTC. This chain joins TRBV9 and TRBJ2-5, with D possibly TRBD1 on 6 matching bases. Trimming took off 0 bases at V and 5 bases at J, with 11 bases between the two ends. Germline CDR1 is SGDLS and CDR2 is YYNGEE. This CDR3 region has 14 residues.

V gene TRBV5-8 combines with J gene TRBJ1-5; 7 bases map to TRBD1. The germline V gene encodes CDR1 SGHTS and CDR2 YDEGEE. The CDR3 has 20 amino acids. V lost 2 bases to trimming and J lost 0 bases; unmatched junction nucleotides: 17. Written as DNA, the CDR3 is TGTGCCAGCAGCTTTTCCTACCAGGGGGACTTGCTAGATAGCAATCAGCCCCAGCATTTT. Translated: CASSFSYQGDLLDSNQPQHF.

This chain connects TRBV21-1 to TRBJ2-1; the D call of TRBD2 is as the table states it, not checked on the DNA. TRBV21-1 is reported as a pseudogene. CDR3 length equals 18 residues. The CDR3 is CASSLLPLTSGTNNEQFF. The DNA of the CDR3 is TGTGCCAGCAGCCTTCTCCCCCTGACTAGCGGGACCAACAATGAGCAGTTCTTC.

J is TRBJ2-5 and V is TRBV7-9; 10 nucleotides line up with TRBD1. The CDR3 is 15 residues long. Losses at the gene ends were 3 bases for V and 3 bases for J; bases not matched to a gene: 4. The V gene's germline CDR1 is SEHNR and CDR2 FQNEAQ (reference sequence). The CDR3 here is CASSFVGQGKETQYF. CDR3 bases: TGTGCCAGCAGCTTCGTGGGACAGGGGAAAGAGACCCAGTACTTC.

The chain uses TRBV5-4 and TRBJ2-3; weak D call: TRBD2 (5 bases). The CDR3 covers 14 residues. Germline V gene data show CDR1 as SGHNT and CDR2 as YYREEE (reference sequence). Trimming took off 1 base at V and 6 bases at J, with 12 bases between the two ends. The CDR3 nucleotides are TGTGCCAGCAGCTTGTGGGCCTTAGCGGATACGCAGTATTTT. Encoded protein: CASSLWALADTQYF. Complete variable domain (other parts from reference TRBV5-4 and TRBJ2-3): ETGVTQSPTHLIKTRGQQVTLRCSSQSGHNTVSWYQQALGQGPQFIFQYYREEENGRGNFPPRFSGLQFPNYSSELNVNALELDDSALYLCASSLWALADTQYFGPGTRLTVL.

CDR3 nucleotides: TGTGCCAGCAGCCCCGACCCCAGCGGGAGGTACGAGCAGTACTTC. Protein sequence: CASSPDPSGRYEQYF. The chain uses TRBV6-5 and TRBJ2-7; 9 positions match TRBD2. The CDR3 covers 15 residues. CDR1 MNHEY and CDR2 SVGAGI come from the germline V gene. The junction had 10 bases not matched to a gene; V was cut back by 6 bases and J by 4 bases.

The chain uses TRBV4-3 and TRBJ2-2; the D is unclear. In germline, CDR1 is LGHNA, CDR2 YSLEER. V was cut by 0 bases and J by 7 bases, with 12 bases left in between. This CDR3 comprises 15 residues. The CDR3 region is CASSQDPVRGGELFF. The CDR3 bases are TGCGCCAGCAGCCAAGATCCAGTACGAGGCGGGGAGCTGTTTTTT.

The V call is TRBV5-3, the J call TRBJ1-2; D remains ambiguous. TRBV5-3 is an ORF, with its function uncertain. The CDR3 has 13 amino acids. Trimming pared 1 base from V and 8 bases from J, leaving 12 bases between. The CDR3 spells CARSLRTRRGYTF. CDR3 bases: TGTGCCAGAAGCTTGCGAACCCGGAGGGGCTACACCTTC.

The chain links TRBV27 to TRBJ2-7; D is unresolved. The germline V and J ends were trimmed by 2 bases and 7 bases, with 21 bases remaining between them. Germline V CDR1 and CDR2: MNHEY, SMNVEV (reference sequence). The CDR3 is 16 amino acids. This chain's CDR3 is CASSLIIPRRRQEQYF. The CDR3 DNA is TGTGCCAGCAGTTTAATTATACCCCGGCGGCGGCAAGAGCAGTACTTC.

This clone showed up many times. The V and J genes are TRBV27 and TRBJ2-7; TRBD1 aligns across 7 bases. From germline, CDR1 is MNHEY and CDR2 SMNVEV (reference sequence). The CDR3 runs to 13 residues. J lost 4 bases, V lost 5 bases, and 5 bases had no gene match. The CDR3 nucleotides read TGTGCCAGCAGTGACAGGGCAGTGTACGAGCAGTACTTC. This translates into CASSDRAVYEQYF.

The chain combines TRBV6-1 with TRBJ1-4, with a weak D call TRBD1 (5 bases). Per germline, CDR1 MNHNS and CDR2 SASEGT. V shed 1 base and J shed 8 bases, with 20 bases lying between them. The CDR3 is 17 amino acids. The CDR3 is CASSEVPVSPRQEKLFF. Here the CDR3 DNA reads TGTGCCAGCAGTGAAGTCCCGGTATCTCCAAGACAGGAAAAACTGTTTTTT.

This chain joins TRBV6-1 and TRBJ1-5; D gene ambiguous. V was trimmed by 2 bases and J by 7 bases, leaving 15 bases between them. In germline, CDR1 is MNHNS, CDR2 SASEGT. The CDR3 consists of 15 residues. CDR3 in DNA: TGTGCCAGCAGTGAATATTTCGGGATCGGGCAGCCCCAGCATTTT. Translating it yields CASSEYFGIGQPQHF.

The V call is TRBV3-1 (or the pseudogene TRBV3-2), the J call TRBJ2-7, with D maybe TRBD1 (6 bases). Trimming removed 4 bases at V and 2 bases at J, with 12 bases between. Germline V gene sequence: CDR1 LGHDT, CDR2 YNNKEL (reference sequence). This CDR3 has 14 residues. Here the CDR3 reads CASSPRQAAYEQYF. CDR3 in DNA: TGTGCCAGCAGCCCTAGACAGGCCGCCTACGAGCAGTACTTC.

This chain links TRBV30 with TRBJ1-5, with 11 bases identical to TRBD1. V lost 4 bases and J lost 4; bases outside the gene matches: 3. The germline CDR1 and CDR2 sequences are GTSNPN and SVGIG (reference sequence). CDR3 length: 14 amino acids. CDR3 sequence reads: CAWNRDRGNQPQHF. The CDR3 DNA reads TGTGCCTGGAATAGGGACAGGGGGAATCAGCCCCAGCATTTT.

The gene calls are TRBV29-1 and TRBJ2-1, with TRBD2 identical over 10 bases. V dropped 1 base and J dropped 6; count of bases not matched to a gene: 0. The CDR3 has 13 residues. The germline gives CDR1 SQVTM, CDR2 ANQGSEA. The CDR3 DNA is TGCAGCGTTGAAGGACTAGCGGGCAATGAGCAGTTCTTC. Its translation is CSVEGLAGNEQFF.